This T cell receptor (beta chain) was sequenced during a study of blood T cell repertoires in COVID-19. Generated by immunoSEQ multiplex PCR, the TCRdb table keeps only in-frame clones and is missing some. The sample records about 150,000 clones, roughly 90% being singletons. This clone was counted only a few times. CDR1 is SGHTS and CDR2 is YDEGEE in the germline V gene. Trimming pared 4 bases from V and 6 bases from J, leaving 13 bases between. The CDR3 is 14 residues long. The chain employs TRBV5-8 and TRBJ1-4; D may be TRBD1 (6 bases). The clonotype comes from a middle-aged man with acute or convalescent COVID-19. Sequenced: peripheral blood. CDR3 protein: CASSTQGSDEKLFF. CDR3 DNA: TGTGCCAGCAGCACACAGGGATCGGATGAAAAACTGTTTTTT.